What follows are 28 T cell receptor beta chains derived from one specimen sequenced in a study of shared clonotypes between healthy human individuals. Sequencing was performed with immunoSEQ multiplex PCR; in TCRdb, only in-frame clones are kept and a portion is missing. The table lists 450,000 to 500,000 clones, more than 65% of them singletons, with roughly 13% in the top ten. The sequenced material came from PBMCs. The receptors were sampled from a woman between 40 and 55 years old in good health. Some clones in this sample may be carry-over from other donors' samples.

The rearrangement uses TRBV27 and TRBJ2-5, with TRBD2 identical over 11 bases. The germline CDR1 and CDR2 sequences are MNHEY and SMNVEV (reference sequence). This CDR3 spans 18 amino acids. With V trimmed by 6 bases and J by 4 bases, 16 bases remained unmatched. The DNA for the CDR3 is TGTGCCAGCAGCCCCTATTCCCCACTAGCGGGAGCTGGAGAGACCCAGTACTTC. It codes for CASSPYSPLAGAGETQYF.

Notes on this clone: It may be a read error: a sequence one base away is much more abundant. The V and J genes are TRBV30 and TRBJ2-7, with unresolved D. The CDR3 sequence is 15 residues long. CDR1 GTSNPN and CDR2 SVGIG come from the germline V gene (reference sequence). The CDR3 DNA follows: TGTGCCTGTAGTGATCCCCTCCGACAACCCTACGAGCAGTACTTC. Translated: CACSDPLRQPYEQYF.

The chain combines TRBV27 with TRBJ1-6; possible D gene TRBD1, 5 bases. From germline, CDR1 is MNHEY and CDR2 SMNVEV (reference sequence). The CDR3 covers 19 residues. V gave up 3 bases and J gave up 0 bases, with 18 bases separating them. CDR3 protein: CASSFGRGVGSSYNSPLHF. The DNA of the CDR3 is TGTGCCAGCAGTTTTGGTCGGGGGGTAGGGAGCTCCTATAATTCACCCCTCCACTTT.

Comment on this clone: This probably arose from a read error, given a far larger clone one base away. The V and J genes are TRBV5-1 and TRBJ2-3, with a weak D call TRBD2 (5 bases). Germline CDR1 and CDR2: SGHRS and YFSETQ. This CDR3 is 16 amino acids long. In nucleotides, the CDR3 is TGCGCCATCAGCTTGGAACTAGGCCCTGGCACAGATACGCAGTATTTT. Its protein is CAISLELGPGTDTQYF.

The V and J genes are TRBV7-3 and TRBJ1-1, with D unclear. This CDR3 has 13 residues. Trimming cost V 8 bases and J 1 base, with 11 bases left between them. The V gene's germline CDR1 is SGHTA and CDR2 FQGTGA. CDR3 in amino acids: CASSRVENTEAFF. CDR3 nucleotides: TGTGCCAGCTCTCGGGTCGAGAACACTGAAGCTTTCTTT.

In this sample, this clone turned up once. It may be a read error: a sequence one base away is much more abundant. This same CDR3 is encoded by further DNA sequences in the sample. The chain combines TRBV11-2 with TRBJ2-7, with D possibly matching TRBD1 (6 bases). Trimming removed 5 bases from V and 6 bases from J, with 20 bases in between. Germline V gene data show CDR1 as SGHAT and CDR2 as FQNNGV. This CDR3 comprises 15 residues. CDR3 sequence reads: CASSLPRLTGFEQYF. The CDR3, as DNA: TGTGCCAGCAGCCTACCCCGCCTAACAGGGTTCGAGCAGTACTTC.

Regarding this clone: With only one base between it and a far larger clone, this is likely a read error. This sequence joins TRBV7-2 and TRBJ1-2, with D perhaps matching TRBD1 (6 bases). The length of the CDR3 is 15 residues. Germline CDR1 is SGHTA and CDR2 is FQGNSA. The CDR3 DNA follows: TGTGCCAGCAGCCAACAGGGAAAAGCTAACTGTGGCTACACCTTC. Encoded protein: CASSQQGKANCGYTF.

This chain uses TRBV5-1 with TRBJ2-1; 11 nucleotides agree with TRBD2. The junction had 7 bases not matched to a gene; V was cut back by 2 bases and J by 6 bases. The CDR3 consists of 16 residues. Per the germline V gene, CDR1 is SGHRS and CDR2 is YFSETQ. DNA of the CDR3: TGCGCCAGCAGCTTACGGATAGCGGGAGGGCCCAATGAGCAGTTCTTC. It encodes CASSLRIAGGPNEQFF. The variable domain in full, completed from reference TRBV5-1 and TRBJ2-1, reads KAGVTQTPRYLIKTRGQQVTLSCSPISGHRSVSWYQQTPGQGLQFLFEYFSETQRNKGNFPGRFSGRQFSNSRSEMNVSTLELGDSALYLCASSLRIAGGPNEQFFGPGTRLTVL.

This sequence joins TRBV27 and TRBJ2-1; D not resolved. V lost 3 bases to trimming and J lost 5 bases, with 8 bases between them. The V gene's germline CDR1 is MNHEY and CDR2 SMNVEV (reference sequence). The CDR3 length is 13 residues. The CDR3 coding sequence is TGTGCCAGCAGTTTCTCCAGAAACAATGAGCAGTTCTTC. It yields the protein CASSFSRNNEQFF.

V usage is TRBV9 and J usage is TRBJ2-7, with TRBD1 identical over 9 bases. Germline assignment: CDR1 SGDLS and CDR2 YYNGEE. The CDR3 totals 14 residues. The ends lost 3 bases at V and 7 bases at J; junction bases unmatched: 8. The CDR3 reads CASSGQGVFWEQYF. In DNA form, the CDR3 reads TGTGCCAGCAGCGGACAGGGGGTTTTCTGGGAGCAGTACTTC.

On this clone itself: A far more abundant clone sits one base away, making this likely a read error. This same CDR3 is encoded by further DNA sequences in the sample. The chain joins TRBV29-1 to TRBJ1-2; maybe TRBD1 (5 bases). Germline CDR1 reads SQVTM; CDR2 reads ANQGSEA. Trimming left V 7 bases short and J 11 bases short, with 17 bases between. The CDR3 is 11 amino acids. CDR3 sequence: CSAPAWGGYTF. The CDR3 coding sequence is TGCAGCGCTCCAGCATGGGGCGGTTACACCTTC. Variable domain in full (rest from reference TRBV29-1 and TRBJ1-2): SAVISQKPSRDICQRGTSLTIQCQVDSQVTMMFWYRQQPGQSLTLIATANQGSEATYESGFVIDKFPISRPNLTFSTLTVSNMSPEDSSIYLCSAPAWGGYTFGSGTRLTVV.

The sample holds a few counts of this clone. V is TRBV18 and J is TRBJ1-5; D is perhaps TRBD1 (6 bases). The germline V gene encodes CDR1 KGHSH and CDR2 LQKENI. The CDR3 contains 15 residues. Trimming left V 3 bases short and J 7 bases short, with 16 bases between. The CDR3, as DNA: TGTGCCAGCTCACCGAACCGGGGGGCGGAACAGCCCCAGCATTTT. Protein: CASSPNRGAEQPQHF.

This chain uses TRBV10-3 with TRBJ1-1; possible D gene TRBD1, 6 bases. V lost 7 bases and J 4 bases, leaving 13 bases between the germline ends. This CDR3 is 13 amino acids long. Per germline, CDR1 ENHRY and CDR2 SYGVKD. The CDR3 DNA is TGTGCCATCACCCAAAGCAGGGGCACTGAAGCTTTCTTT. Its translation: CAITQSRGTEAFF.

This chain uses TRBV4-1 with TRBJ2-5; D gene unclear. Germline V lookup: CDR1 MGHRA, CDR2 YSYEKL. V lost 1 base, J lost 3 bases, and 12 bases lay in between. The CDR3 has 15 amino acids. The CDR3 region has the DNA TGCGCCAGCAGCCAAGGTTTCGCTACCAAAGAGACCCAGTACTTC. Amino acid sequence: CASSQGFATKETQYF.

As concerns this clone: The junction and the germline gene differ at one end; a read error may be behind it. V gene TRBV7-7 combines with J gene TRBJ2-2, with TRBD2 matching 7 bases. From germline, CDR1 is SSHAT and CDR2 FNYEAQ (reference sequence). CDR3 length: 16 amino acids. The CDR3 sequence: CASSPLAGANTGELFF. CDR3 in DNA: TGTGCTAGCAGCCCCCTCGCGGGAGCGAACACCGGGGAGCTGTTTTTT.

V and J are TRBV7-9 and TRBJ2-7; TRBD2 agrees at 7 bases. This CDR3 has 15 residues. The germline V gene has CDR1 SEHNR and CDR2 FQNEAQ (reference sequence). V shed 4 bases, J shed 2 bases, and the junction held 8 bases outside the gene matches. CDR3 DNA sequence: TGTGCCAGCAGCTGGCTAGCGGACTATGCCTACGAGCAGTACTTC. Its protein product is CASSWLADYAYEQYF.

This chain links TRBV16 with TRBJ1-1; D possibly corresponds to TRBD1 (5 bases). V shed 2 bases and J shed 7 bases, with 11 bases lying between them. The CDR3 has 13 residues. Per the germline V gene, CDR1 is KGHSY and CDR2 is FQNENV. The CDR3 DNA reads as TGTGCCAGCAGCCAAGCGGGCGACAGTGAAGCTTTCTTT. This translates into CASSQAGDSEAFF. Full variable domain (remainder filled in from reference TRBV16 and TRBJ1-1): GEEVAQTPKHLVRGEGQKAKLYCAPIKGHSYVFWYQQVLKNEFKFLISFQNENVFDETGMPKERFSAKCLPNSPCSLEIQATKLEDSAVYFCASSQAGDSEAFFGQGTRLTVV.

Of note for this clone: A single base is all that separates this from a far larger clone, so a read error is likely. A read error is likely, as this CDR3 ends without the conserved phenylalanine or tryptophan. The V gene is TRBV7-9, the J gene TRBJ1-2; D ambiguous. CDR1 SEHNR and CDR2 FQNEAQ come from the germline V gene (reference sequence). The CDR3 sequence is 11 residues long. V was trimmed by 2 bases and J by 8 bases, leaving 6 bases between them. The CDR3 reads CASSLSRGYTL. The CDR3 nucleotides are TGTGCCAGCAGCTTATCCCGGGGCTACACCTTA.

The chain uses TRBV19 and TRBJ2-7; no reliable D call. The CDR3 has 13 amino acids. Germline CDR1 and CDR2: LNHDA and SQIVND (reference sequence). V lost 3 bases and J lost 2, with 8 bases in between. Here the CDR3 reads CASSIGRTYEQYF. The CDR3 DNA is TGTGCCAGTAGTATTGGACGGACCTACGAGCAGTACTTC.

The V call is TRBV28, the J call TRBJ2-7, with D uncertain. CDR3 size: 13 residues. Germline V gene sequence: CDR1 MDHEN, CDR2 SYDVKM. Trimming stripped 2 bases from V and 2 bases from J, with 7 bases between. The CDR3: CASSLPVTYEQYF. CDR3 bases: TGTGCCAGCAGTTTACCGGTTACCTACGAGCAGTACTTC.

The chain joins TRBV21-1 to TRBJ1-2. TRBV21-1 is flagged as a pseudogene. The CDR3 loop spans 14 amino acids. The CDR3 reads CASSKLRLNYGYTF. In DNA, the CDR3 is TGTGCCAGCAGCAAACTAAGGTTAAACTATGGCTACACCTTC.

This chain links TRBV11-2 with TRBJ1-5, with D perhaps TRBD1 (5 bases). This CDR3 has 14 amino acids. In germline, CDR1 is SGHAT, CDR2 FQNNGV. The V gene lost 4 bases and the J gene lost 7 bases, with 14 bases spanning the gap. The CDR3 DNA reads as TGTGCCAGCAGCTCAGGTTTGGGGGTGCAGCCCCAGCATTTT. Its translation is CASSSGLGVQPQHF.

Details on this clone: It is likely a read error: a sequence one base away is far more abundant. CDR3 sequence reads: CTSSLAGGEQPQHF. CDR3 coding DNA: TGTACCAGCAGCTTAGCCGGGGGCGAGCAGCCCCAGCATTTT. V is TRBV11-2 and J is TRBJ1-5; possibly TRBD1 for D (6 bases). The CDR3 runs to 14 residues. Germline V CDR1 and CDR2: SGHAT, FQNNGV.

About this clone: This sample also contains other DNA sequences that code for the same CDR3. This sequence joins TRBV5-4 and TRBJ1-1, with D perhaps matching TRBD1 (5 bases). The CDR3 loop spans 14 amino acids. The germline V gene encodes CDR1 SGHNT and CDR2 YYREEE (reference sequence). With 2 bases removed from V and 0 bases from J, the gap between germline ends came to 8 bases. The DNA of the CDR3 is TGTGCCAGCAGCTTTGGGACTGTGAACACTGAAGCTTTCTTT. Translated, it gives CASSFGTVNTEAFF.

This clone was counted between two and nine times. V and J are TRBV15 and TRBJ2-3; D is ambiguous. V lost 0 bases to trimming and J lost 2 bases, with 15 bases between them. Germline lookup yields CDR1 LNHNV and CDR2 YYDKDF (reference sequence). The CDR3 has 17 residues. The CDR3 region has the DNA TGTGCCACCAGCAGAGATGGCGCAGAGGATTACACAGATACGCAGTATTTT. It yields the protein CATSRDGAEDYTDTQYF.

This clone has just one count. With only one base between it and a far larger clone, this is likely a read error. Other DNA variants within this sample encode the same CDR3. This sequence joins TRBV6-4 and TRBJ2-1, with D possibly being TRBD1 (6 bases). Deletions cut 2 bases from V and 5 bases from J, with 7 bases between. Germline CDR1 reads MRHNA; CDR2 reads SNTAGT. This CDR3 region has 13 residues. The CDR3 region is CASSDRDNNEQFF. CDR3 DNA: TGTGCCAGCAGTGACAGGGACAACAATGAGCAGTTCTTC.

With respect to this clone: A far bigger clonotype differs at one base, so this is likely a read error. This sample also contains other DNA sequences that code for the same CDR3. The gene calls are TRBV5-1 and TRBJ2-5, with 7 positions matching TRBD1. V shed 3 bases and J 2 bases; nucleotides not matched to a gene: 4. The CDR3 length is 14 residues. Per the germline V gene, CDR1 is SGHRS and CDR2 is YFSETQ. This CDR3 reads CASSSTTGQETQYF. The CDR3 DNA follows: TGCGCCAGCAGCTCTACGACAGGGCAAGAGACCCAGTACTTC.

This clone has just a few counts. The V and J genes are TRBV7-2 and TRBJ2-6, with D possibly TRBD1 on 6 matching bases. The CDR3 runs 16 residues. Trimming stripped 5 bases from V and 4 bases from J, with 15 bases between. From germline, CDR1 is SGHTA and CDR2 FQGNSA. DNA of the CDR3: TGTGCCAGCAGCCTGAACAGGGCAAGCGGGGCCAACGTCCTGACTTTC. This codes for CASSLNRASGANVLTF.